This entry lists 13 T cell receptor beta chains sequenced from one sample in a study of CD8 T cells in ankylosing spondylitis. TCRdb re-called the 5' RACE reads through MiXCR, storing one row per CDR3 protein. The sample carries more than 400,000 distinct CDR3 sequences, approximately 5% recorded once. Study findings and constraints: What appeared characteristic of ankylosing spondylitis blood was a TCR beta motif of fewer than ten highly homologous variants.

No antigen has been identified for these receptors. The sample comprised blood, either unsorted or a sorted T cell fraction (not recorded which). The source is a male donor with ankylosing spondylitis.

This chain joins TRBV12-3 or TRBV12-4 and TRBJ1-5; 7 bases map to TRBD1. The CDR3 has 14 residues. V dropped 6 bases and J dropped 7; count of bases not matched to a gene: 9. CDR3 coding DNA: TGTGCCAGCAGCCCACAGGGGAGGGAGCAGCCCCAGCATTTT. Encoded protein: CASSPQGREQPQHF.

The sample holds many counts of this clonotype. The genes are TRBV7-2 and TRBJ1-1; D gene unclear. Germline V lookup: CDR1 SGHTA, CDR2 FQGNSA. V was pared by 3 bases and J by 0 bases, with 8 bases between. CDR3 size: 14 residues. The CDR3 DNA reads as TGTGCCAGCAGCTTCGACAAGATGAACACTGAAGCTTTCTTT. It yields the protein CASSFDKMNTEAFF. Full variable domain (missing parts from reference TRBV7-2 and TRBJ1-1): GAGVSQSPSNKVTEKGKDVELRCDPISGHTALYWYRQSLGQGLEFLIYFQGNSAPDKSGLPSDRFSAERTGGSVSTLTIQRTQQEDSAVYLCASSFDKMNTEAFFGQGTRLTVV.

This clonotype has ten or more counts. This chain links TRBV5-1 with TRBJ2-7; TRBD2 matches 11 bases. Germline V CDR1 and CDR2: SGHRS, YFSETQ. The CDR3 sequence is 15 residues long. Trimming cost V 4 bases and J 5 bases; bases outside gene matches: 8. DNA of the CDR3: TGCGCCAGCAGCCTATTAGCGGGAGGGAGGAACGAGCAGTACTTC. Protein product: CASSLLAGGRNEQYF.

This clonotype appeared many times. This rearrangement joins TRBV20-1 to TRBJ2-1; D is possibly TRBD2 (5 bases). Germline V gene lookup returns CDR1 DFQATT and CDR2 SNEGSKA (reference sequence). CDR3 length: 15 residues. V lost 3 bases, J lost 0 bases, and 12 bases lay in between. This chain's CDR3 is CSARVLARSYNEQFF. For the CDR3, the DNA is TGCAGTGCTAGGGTTCTAGCTCGCTCCTACAATGAGCAGTTCTTC.

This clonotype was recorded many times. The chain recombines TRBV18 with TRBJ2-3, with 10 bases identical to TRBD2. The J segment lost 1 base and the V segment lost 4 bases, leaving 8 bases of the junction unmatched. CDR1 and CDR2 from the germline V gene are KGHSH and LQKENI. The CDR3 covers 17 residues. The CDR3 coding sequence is TGTGCCAGCTCACTAACTCTGGGGACTAGCGGCACAGATACGCAGTATTTT. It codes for CASSLTLGTSGTDTQYF.

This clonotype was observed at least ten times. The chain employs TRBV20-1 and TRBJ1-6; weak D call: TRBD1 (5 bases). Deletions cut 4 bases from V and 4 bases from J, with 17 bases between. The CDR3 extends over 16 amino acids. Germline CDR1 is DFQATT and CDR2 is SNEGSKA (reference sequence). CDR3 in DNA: TGCAGTGCTACACAGGCGTATTCTTCGTATAATTCACCCCTCCACTTT. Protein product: CSATQAYSSYNSPLHF.

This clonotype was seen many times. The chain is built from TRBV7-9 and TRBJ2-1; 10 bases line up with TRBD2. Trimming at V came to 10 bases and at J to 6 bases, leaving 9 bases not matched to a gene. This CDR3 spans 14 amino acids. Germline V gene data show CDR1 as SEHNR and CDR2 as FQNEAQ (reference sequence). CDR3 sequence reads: CATNSGRRGNEQFF. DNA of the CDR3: TGTGCCACCAATAGCGGGAGGCGTGGCAATGAGCAGTTCTTC. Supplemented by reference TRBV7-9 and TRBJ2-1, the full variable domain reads DTGVSQNPRHKITKRGQNVTFRCDPISEHNRLYWYRQTLGQGPEFLTYFQNEAQLEKSRLLSDRFSAERPKGSFSTLEIQRTEQGDSAMYLCATNSGRRGNEQFFGPGTRLTVL.

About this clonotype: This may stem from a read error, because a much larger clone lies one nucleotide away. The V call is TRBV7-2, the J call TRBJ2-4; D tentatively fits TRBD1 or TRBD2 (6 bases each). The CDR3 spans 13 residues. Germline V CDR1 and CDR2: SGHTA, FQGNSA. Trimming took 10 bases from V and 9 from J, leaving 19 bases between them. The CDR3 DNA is TGTGCCAACAGTTTTGGGGGGCAAGGCATTCAGTACTTC. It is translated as CANSFGGQGIQYF.

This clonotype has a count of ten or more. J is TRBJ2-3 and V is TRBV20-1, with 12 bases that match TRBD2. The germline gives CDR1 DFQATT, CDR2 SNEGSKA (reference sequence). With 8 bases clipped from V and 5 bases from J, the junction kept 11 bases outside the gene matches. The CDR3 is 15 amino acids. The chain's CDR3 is CSQRLAGGPGDTQYF. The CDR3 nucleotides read TGCAGTCAGAGGCTAGCGGGAGGGCCCGGAGATACGCAGTATTTT.

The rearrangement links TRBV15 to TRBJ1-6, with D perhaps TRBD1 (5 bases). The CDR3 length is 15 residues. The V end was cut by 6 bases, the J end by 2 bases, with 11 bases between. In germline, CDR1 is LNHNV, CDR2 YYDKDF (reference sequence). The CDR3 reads CATRKRGTYNSPLHF. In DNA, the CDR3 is TGTGCCACCAGGAAGAGGGGCACCTATAATTCACCCCTCCACTTT.

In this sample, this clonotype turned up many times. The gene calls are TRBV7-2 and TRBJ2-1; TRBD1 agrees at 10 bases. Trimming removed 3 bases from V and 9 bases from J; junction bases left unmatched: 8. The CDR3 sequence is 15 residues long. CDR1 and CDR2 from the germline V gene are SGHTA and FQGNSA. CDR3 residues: CASSFTRDRGGEQFF. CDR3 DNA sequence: TGTGCCAGCAGCTTTACCCGGGACAGGGGAGGTGAGCAGTTCTTC. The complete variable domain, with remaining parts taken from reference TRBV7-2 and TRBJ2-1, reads GAGVSQSPSNKVTEKGKDVELRCDPISGHTALYWYRQSLGQGLEFLIYFQGNSAPDKSGLPSDRFSAERTGGSVSTLTIQRTQQEDSAVYLCASSFTRDRGGEQFFGPGTRLTVL.

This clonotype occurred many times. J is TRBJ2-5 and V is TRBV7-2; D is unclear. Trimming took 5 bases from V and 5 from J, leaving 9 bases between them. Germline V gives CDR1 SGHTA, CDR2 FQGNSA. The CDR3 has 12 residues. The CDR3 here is CASSRYGETQYF. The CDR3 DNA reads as TGTGCCAGCAGCCGCTATGGCGAGACCCAGTACTTC.

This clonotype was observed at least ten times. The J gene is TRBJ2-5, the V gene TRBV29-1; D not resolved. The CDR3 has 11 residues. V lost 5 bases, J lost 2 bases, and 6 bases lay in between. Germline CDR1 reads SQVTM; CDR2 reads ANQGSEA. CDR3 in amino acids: CSVSTQETQYF. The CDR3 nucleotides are TGCAGCGTTTCCACTCAAGAGACCCAGTACTTC.